This T cell receptor (beta chain) was profiled in a study of cytomegalovirus exposure and HLA in healthy donors. Study details: In a previous analysis, 95 million to 130 million unique TCR beta sequences were found from roughly 200 million T cells. General study points: Prior analysis indicated that the majority of TCR beta V segments exhibited productivity approximately 87% or approximately 30% of the time.

This clone was seen a few times. The target antigen is unknown. Donors consisted of healthy bone marrow donors. V was cut by 2 bases and J by 1 base, with 12 bases left in between. CDR1 and CDR2 (germline): ENHRY, SYGVKD. The CDR3 runs to 16 residues. PCR employed 60 Vbeta and 13 Jbeta primers. Profiling relied on immunoSEQ multiplex PCR, and the TCRdb table lists in-frame clones only, not all of them. The table includes around 220,000 clones, 65% to 90% detected once. The receptor was derived from a girl between 5 and 17 years old in good health and CMV-seronegative. The J gene is TRBJ1-3, the V gene TRBV10-3; a possible D gene is TRBD1 (5 bases). Sequencing was done on a sample of PBMCs. The chain's CDR3 is CAISEAGPLSGNTIYF. The CDR3 nucleotides read TGTGCCATCAGTGAGGCAGGGCCTCTGTCTGGAAACACCATATATTTT.